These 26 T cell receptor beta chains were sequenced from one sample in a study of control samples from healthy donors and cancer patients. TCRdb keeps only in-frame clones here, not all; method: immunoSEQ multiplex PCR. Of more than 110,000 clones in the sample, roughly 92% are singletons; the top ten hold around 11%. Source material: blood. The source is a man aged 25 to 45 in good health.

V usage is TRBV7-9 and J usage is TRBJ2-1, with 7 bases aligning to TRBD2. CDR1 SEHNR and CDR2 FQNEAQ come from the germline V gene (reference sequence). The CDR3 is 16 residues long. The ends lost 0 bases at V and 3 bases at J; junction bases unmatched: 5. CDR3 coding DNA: TGTGCCAGCAGCTTAGCTGGTAGCGGGTACTACAATGAGCAGTTCTTC. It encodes CASSLAGSGYYNEQFF.

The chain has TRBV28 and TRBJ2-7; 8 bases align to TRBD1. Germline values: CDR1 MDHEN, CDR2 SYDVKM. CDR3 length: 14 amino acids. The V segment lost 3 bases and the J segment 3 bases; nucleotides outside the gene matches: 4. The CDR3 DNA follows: TGTGCCAGCAGTTTCCTCGGACAGGGCTACGAGCAGTACTTC. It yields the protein CASSFLGQGYEQYF.

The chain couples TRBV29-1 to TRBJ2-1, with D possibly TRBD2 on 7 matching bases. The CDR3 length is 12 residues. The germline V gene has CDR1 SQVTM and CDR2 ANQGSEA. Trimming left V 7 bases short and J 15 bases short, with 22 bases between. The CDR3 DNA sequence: TGCAGCGCCATTAGAGGCGGGGGCTTGCGGTTCTTC. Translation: CSAIRGGGLRFF.

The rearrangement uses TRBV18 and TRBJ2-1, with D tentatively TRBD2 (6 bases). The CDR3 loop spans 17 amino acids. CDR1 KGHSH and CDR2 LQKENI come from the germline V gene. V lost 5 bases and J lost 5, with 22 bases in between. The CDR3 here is CASSTRPSGPQNNEQFF. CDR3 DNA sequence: TGTGCCAGCTCAACTCGACCCAGCGGGCCCCAAAACAATGAGCAGTTCTTC.

The CDR3 region is CASNPLYKKVADTEAFF. The CDR3 DNA sequence: TGTGCCAGTAATCCTTTATACAAGAAAGTGGCGGACACTGAAGCTTTCTTT. V is TRBV19 and J is TRBJ1-1; D is unclear. Germline V lookup: CDR1 LNHDA, CDR2 SQIVND (reference sequence). The V end was cut by 7 bases, the J end by 3 bases, with 24 bases between. The CDR3 has 17 residues.

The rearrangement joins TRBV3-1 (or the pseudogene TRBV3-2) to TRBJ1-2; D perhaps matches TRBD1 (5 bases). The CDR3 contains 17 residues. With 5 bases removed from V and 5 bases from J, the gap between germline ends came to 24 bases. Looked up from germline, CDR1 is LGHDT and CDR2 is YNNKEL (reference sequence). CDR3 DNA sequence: TGTGCCAGCAGCGCTCACGGGGGGGAGGGAAAGCCGTATGGCTACACCTTC. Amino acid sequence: CASSAHGGEGKPYGYTF.

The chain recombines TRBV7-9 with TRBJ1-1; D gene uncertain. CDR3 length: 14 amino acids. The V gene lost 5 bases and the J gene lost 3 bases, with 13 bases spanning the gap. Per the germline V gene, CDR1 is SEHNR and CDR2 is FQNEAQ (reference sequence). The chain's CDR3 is CASSTRMVDTEAFF. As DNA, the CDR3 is TGTGCCAGCAGCACGAGGATGGTGGACACTGAAGCTTTCTTT.

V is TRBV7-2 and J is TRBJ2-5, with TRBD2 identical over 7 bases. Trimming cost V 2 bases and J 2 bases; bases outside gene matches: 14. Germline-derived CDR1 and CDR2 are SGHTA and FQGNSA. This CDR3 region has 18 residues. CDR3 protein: CASSLLRRASGFQETQYF. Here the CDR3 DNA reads TGTGCCAGCAGCTTATTAAGGCGGGCTAGCGGTTTTCAAGAGACCCAGTACTTC.

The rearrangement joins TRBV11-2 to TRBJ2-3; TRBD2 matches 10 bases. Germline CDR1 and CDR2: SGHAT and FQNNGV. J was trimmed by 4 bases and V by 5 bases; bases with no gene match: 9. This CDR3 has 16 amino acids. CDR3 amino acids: CASSLLAGEGADTQYF. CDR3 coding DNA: TGTGCCAGCAGCCTTCTAGCGGGGGAGGGAGCAGATACGCAGTATTTT.

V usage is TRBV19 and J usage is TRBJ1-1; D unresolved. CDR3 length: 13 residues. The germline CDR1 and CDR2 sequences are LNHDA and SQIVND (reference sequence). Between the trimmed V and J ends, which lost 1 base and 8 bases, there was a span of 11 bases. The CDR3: CASSIGRGFEAFF. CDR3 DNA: TGTGCCAGTAGTATAGGTAGAGGGTTCGAAGCTTTCTTT.

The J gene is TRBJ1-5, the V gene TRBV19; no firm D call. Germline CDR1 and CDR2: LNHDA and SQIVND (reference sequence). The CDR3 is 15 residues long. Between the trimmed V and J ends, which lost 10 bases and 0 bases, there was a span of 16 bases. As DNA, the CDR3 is TGTGCCACCTCCCCGGAACCTTATAGCAATCAGCCCCAGCATTTT. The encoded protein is CATSPEPYSNQPQHF.

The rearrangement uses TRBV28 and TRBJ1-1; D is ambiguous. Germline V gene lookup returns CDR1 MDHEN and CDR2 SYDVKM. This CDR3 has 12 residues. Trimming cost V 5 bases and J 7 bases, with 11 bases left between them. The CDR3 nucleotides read TGTGCCAGCAGTCTGAACGCGGGTGAAGCTTTCTTT. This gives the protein CASSLNAGEAFF.

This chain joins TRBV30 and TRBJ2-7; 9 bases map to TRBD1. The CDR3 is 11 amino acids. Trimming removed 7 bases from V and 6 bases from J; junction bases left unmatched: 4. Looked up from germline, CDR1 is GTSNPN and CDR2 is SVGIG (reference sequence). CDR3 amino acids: CALGQGGEQYF. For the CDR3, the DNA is TGTGCCTTGGGACAGGGTGGCGAGCAGTACTTC.

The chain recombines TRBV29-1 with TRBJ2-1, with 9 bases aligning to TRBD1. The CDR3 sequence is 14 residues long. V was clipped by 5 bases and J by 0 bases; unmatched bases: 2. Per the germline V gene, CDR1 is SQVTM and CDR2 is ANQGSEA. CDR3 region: CSVKGQGSYNEQFF. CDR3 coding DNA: TGCAGCGTTAAGGGACAGGGCTCCTACAATGAGCAGTTCTTC.

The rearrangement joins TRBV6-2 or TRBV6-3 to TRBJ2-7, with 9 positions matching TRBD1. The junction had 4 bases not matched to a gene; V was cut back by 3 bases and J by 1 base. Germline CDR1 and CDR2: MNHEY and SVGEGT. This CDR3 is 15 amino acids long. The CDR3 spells CASSYQGQGSYEQYF. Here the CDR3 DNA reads TGTGCCAGCAGTTATCAGGGACAGGGTTCCTACGAGCAGTACTTC.

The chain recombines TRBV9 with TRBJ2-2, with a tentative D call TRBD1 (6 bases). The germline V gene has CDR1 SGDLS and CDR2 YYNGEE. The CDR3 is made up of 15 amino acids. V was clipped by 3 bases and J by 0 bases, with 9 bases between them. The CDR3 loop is CASSDGQPNTGELFF. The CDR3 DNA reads TGTGCCAGCAGCGATGGACAGCCGAACACCGGGGAGCTGTTTTTT.

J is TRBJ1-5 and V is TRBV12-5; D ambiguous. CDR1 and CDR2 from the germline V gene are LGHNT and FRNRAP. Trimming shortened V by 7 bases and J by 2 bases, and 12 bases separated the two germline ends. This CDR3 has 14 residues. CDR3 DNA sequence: TGTGCTAGTGCTAGACCAGGTCGCAATCAGCCCCAGCATTTT. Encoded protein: CASARPGRNQPQHF.

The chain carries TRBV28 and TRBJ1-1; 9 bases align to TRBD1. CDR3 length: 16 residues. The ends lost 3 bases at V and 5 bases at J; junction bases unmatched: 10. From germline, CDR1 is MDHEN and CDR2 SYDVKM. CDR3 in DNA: TGTGCCAGCAGTTTTAGCGACAGGGGGGAATATACTGAAGCTTTCTTT. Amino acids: CASSFSDRGEYTEAFF.

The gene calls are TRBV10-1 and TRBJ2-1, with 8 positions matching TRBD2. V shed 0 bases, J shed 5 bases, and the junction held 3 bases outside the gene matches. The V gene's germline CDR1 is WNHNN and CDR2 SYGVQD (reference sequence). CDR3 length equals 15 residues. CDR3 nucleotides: TGCGCCAGCAGTGAGTCGATGCGGGAGGACAATGAGCAGTTCTTC. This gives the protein CASSESMREDNEQFF.

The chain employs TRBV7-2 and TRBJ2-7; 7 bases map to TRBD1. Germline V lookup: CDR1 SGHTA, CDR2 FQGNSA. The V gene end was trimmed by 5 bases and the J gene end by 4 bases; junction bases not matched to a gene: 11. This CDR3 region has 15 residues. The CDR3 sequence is CASSTAPGQTYEQYF. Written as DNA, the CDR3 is TGTGCCAGCAGCACGGCCCCGGGACAGACTTACGAGCAGTACTTC. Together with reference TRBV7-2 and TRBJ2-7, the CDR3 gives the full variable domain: GAGVSQSPSNKVTEKGKDVELRCDPISGHTALYWYRQSLGQGLEFLIYFQGNSAPDKSGLPSDRFSAERTGGSVSTLTIQRTQQEDSAVYLCASSTAPGQTYEQYFGPGTRLTVT.

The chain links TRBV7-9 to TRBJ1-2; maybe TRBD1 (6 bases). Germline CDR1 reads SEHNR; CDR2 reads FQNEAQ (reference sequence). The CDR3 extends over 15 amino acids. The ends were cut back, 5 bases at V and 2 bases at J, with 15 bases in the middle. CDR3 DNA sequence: TGTGCCAGCAGCCGAGCCCGGGACATCAACTATGGCTACACCTTC. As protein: CASSRARDINYGYTF.

In nucleotides, the CDR3 is TGTGCCAGCAGCTTGAGCGGGACAGGAGAAAAACTGTTTTTT. Translating it yields CASSLSGTGEKLFF. This rearrangement joins TRBV5-6 to TRBJ1-4; 8 positions match TRBD1. CDR1 SGHDT and CDR2 YYEEEE come from the germline V gene. The V segment lost 1 base and the J segment 8 bases; nucleotides outside the gene matches: 4. This CDR3 spans 14 amino acids.

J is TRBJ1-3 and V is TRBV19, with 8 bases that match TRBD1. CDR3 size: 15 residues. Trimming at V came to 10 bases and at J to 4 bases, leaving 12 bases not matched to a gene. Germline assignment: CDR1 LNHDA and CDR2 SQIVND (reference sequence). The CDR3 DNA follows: TGTGCCACCGGAAGGGACAGGATGCTGGGAAACACCATATATTTT. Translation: CATGRDRMLGNTIYF.

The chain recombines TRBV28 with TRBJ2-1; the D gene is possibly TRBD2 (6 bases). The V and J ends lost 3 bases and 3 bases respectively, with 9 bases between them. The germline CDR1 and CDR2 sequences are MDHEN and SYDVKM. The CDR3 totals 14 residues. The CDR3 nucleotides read TGTGCCAGCAGTTTTTACGGGAGCTACAATGAGCAGTTCTTC. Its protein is CASSFYGSYNEQFF.

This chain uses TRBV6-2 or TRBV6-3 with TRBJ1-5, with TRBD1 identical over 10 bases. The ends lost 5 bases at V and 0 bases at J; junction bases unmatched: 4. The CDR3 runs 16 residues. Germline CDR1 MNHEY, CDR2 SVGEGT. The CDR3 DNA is TGTGCCAGCAGTAGGGACAGGGGACCTAGCAATCAGCCCCAGCATTTT. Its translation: CASSRDRGPSNQPQHF.

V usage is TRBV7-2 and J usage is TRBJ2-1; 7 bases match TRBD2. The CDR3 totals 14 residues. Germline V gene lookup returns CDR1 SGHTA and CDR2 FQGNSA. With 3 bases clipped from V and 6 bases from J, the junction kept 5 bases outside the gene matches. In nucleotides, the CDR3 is TGTGCCAGCAGCTTTCTGGGGGGGACCAATGAGCAGTTCTTC. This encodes CASSFLGGTNEQFF.